One and the same sample provided the 15 T cell receptor beta chains below, sequenced in a study of T cell repertoires in cytomegalovirus infection. Their cognate antigens are unknown. TCRdb re-analysed the reads in MiXCR, keeping a single row per CDR3 protein. The data hold about 60,000 distinct CDR3 sequences, with roughly 20% observed a single time. Sequenced here: CD8+ T cells from cultured PBMCs, sampled from culture after CMV antigen stimulation. These receptors were taken from a human donor in good health (CMV status not recorded). Some clones in this sample may be carry-over from other donors' samples.

This clonotype was detected a few times. The J gene is TRBJ1-5, the V gene TRBV20-1; D unresolved. Between the trimmed V and J ends, which lost 0 bases and 4 bases, there was a span of 7 bases. Germline CDR1 and CDR2: DFQATT and SNEGSKA (reference sequence). The CDR3 covers 13 residues. In DNA, the CDR3 is TGCAGTGCTAGAGATCTAGGGAATCAGCCCCAGCATTTT. It encodes CSARDLGNQPQHF.

In this sample, this clonotype turned up a few times. The V and J genes are TRBV3-1 and TRBJ2-7; 9 bases fit TRBD2. The junction had 7 bases not matched to a gene; V was cut back by 1 base and J by 6 bases. This CDR3 region has 15 residues. CDR1 is LGHDT, CDR2 YNNKEL, per germline (reference sequence). The DNA for the CDR3 is TGTGCCAGCAGCCAAGTACTAGCGGGCCCCCTCGAGCAGTACTTC. As protein: CASSQVLAGPLEQYF.

This clonotype was counted once. The V call is TRBV27, the J call TRBJ1-5; D perhaps matches TRBD1 (6 bases). Germline V CDR1 and CDR2: MNHEY, SMNVEV (reference sequence). CDR3 size: 13 residues. Trimming shortened V by 3 bases and J by 5 bases, and 8 bases separated the two germline ends. CDR3 nucleotides: TGTGCCAGCAGTTTCGGGGGCTATCAGCCCCAGCATTTT. This codes for CASSFGGYQPQHF.

DNA of the CDR3: TGTGCCAGCAGCTTATCCCGGGGGGGGCCGCAGACCCAGTACTTC. Its protein product is CASSLSRGGPQTQYF. V is TRBV11-2 and J is TRBJ2-5; the match to TRBD2 covers 8 bases. This CDR3 has 15 residues. J gave up 6 bases and V 2 bases, and 8 bases lay outside the gene matches. CDR1 SGHAT and CDR2 FQNNGV come from the germline V gene.

This clonotype was counted only a few times. The chain is built from TRBV7-8 and TRBJ1-4, with 7 bases that match TRBD1. V lost 1 base to trimming and J lost 5 bases; unmatched junction nucleotides: 4. The germline CDR1 and CDR2 sequences are SGHVS and FQNEAQ. The CDR3 has 15 residues. CDR3 nucleotides: TGTGCCAGCAGCTTAGGCTGGACAGGCAATGAAAAACTGTTTTTT. Protein product: CASSLGWTGNEKLFF. The whole variable domain, filled in from reference TRBV7-8 and TRBJ1-4, reads GAGVSQSPRYKVAKRGQDVALRCDPISGHVSLFWYQQALGQGPEFLTYFQNEAQLDKSGLPSDRFFAERPEGSVSTLKIQRTQQEDSAVYLCASSLGWTGNEKLFFGSGTQLSVL.

In its sample, this clonotype was seen a few times. The genes are TRBV7-8 and TRBJ1-5; D gene uncertain. The CDR3 is made up of 14 amino acids. Trimming took off 3 bases at V and 0 bases at J, with 6 bases between the two ends. Germline CDR1 is SGHVS and CDR2 is FQNEAQ. The CDR3 reads CASSFYDSNQPQHF. CDR3 DNA sequence: TGTGCCAGCAGCTTTTACGATAGCAATCAGCCCCAGCATTTT.

This rearrangement joins TRBV7-2 to TRBJ2-5; the D gene is possibly TRBD2 (5 bases). The CDR3 loop spans 16 amino acids. Germline assignment: CDR1 SGHTA and CDR2 FQGNSA. Deletions cut 2 bases from V and 5 bases from J, with 18 bases between. Here the CDR3 reads CASSLQSQRRGETQYF. DNA of the CDR3: TGTGCCAGCAGCTTACAATCCCAGCGCCGAGGGGAGACCCAGTACTTC. Variable domain in full (rest from reference TRBV7-2 and TRBJ2-5): GAGVSQSPSNKVTEKGKDVELRCDPISGHTALYWYRQSLGQGLEFLIYFQGNSAPDKSGLPSDRFSAERTGGSVSTLTIQRTQQEDSAVYLCASSLQSQRRGETQYFGPGTRLLVL.

This clonotype was seen ten or more times. The CDR3 reads CASSLERVGTYNEQFF. CDR3 nucleotides: TGTGCCAGCAGCTTAGAGCGGGTGGGTACCTACAATGAGCAGTTCTTC. The chain links TRBV7-3 to TRBJ2-1; maybe TRBD2 (6 bases). V was cut by 2 bases and J by 2 bases, with 13 bases left in between. This CDR3 contains 16 residues. The germline V gene has CDR1 SGHTA and CDR2 FQGTGA. The full variable domain, in which reference TRBV7-3 and TRBJ2-1 provide the parts outside the CDR3, is GAGVSQTPSNKVTEKGKYVELRCDPISGHTALYWYRQSLGQGPEFLIYFQGTGAADDSGLPNDRFFAVRPEGSVSTLKIQRTERGDSAVYLCASSLERVGTYNEQFFGPGTRLTVL.

In this sample, this clonotype turned up a few times. The rearrangement links TRBV7-2 to TRBJ2-7; maybe TRBD2 (5 bases). Germline V gene lookup returns CDR1 SGHTA and CDR2 FQGNSA. V lost 3 bases and J lost 2, with 11 bases in between. CDR3 size: 14 residues. This CDR3 reads CASSFREEAYEQYF. The DNA of the CDR3 is TGTGCCAGCAGCTTCCGGGAAGAAGCCTACGAGCAGTACTTC.

This clonotype appeared many times. This rearrangement joins TRBV7-2 to TRBJ1-4; D is ambiguous. CDR3 size: 14 residues. V shed 5 bases and J shed 8 bases, with 15 bases lying between them. Per the germline V gene, CDR1 is SGHTA and CDR2 is FQGNSA. CDR3: CASSPNPLGEKLFF. The DNA for the CDR3 is TGTGCCAGCAGCCCGAATCCCCTGGGCGAAAAACTGTTTTTT.

This rearrangement joins TRBV27 to TRBJ2-7; weak D call: TRBD2 (5 bases). The CDR3 is made up of 15 amino acids. Germline assignment: CDR1 MNHEY and CDR2 SMNVEV (reference sequence). Trimming cost V 3 bases and J 9 bases, with 21 bases left between them. CDR3 sequence reads: CASSLSATYGGGQYF. The DNA for the CDR3 is TGTGCCAGCAGTTTGTCGGCTACCTACGGTGGAGGGCAGTACTTC.

The chain's CDR3 is CASSLTTPGPEAFF. In nucleotides, the CDR3 is TGTGCCAGCAGCTTAACCACCCCGGGCCCTGAAGCTTTCTTT. The rearrangement joins TRBV11-2 to TRBJ1-1, with no clear D. The germline gives CDR1 SGHAT, CDR2 FQNNGV. The CDR3 is 14 amino acids. Deletions cut 2 bases from V and 6 bases from J, with 13 bases between.

This clonotype was seen at least ten times. The chain recombines TRBV7-9 with TRBJ2-7; TRBD2 matches 9 bases. This CDR3 spans 16 amino acids. J lost 3 bases, V lost 5 bases, and 11 bases had no gene match. CDR1 is SEHNR and CDR2 is FQNEAQ in the germline V gene (reference sequence). Here the CDR3 reads CASSPSTSGFLYEQYF. Here the CDR3 DNA reads TGTGCCAGCAGCCCTTCTACTAGCGGGTTTCTCTACGAGCAGTACTTC.

This clonotype was picked up many times. This CDR3 is CASSLGLAGGRAKNIQYF. The CDR3 DNA follows: TGTGCCAGCAGCTTAGGGCTAGCGGGGGGCAGAGCCAAAAACATTCAGTACTTC. The V and J genes are TRBV7-8 and TRBJ2-4; TRBD2 agrees at 11 bases. Trimming took 1 base from V and 0 from J; bases not matched to a gene: 5. Germline V lookup: CDR1 SGHVS, CDR2 FQNEAQ. CDR3 length: 18 amino acids.

This clonotype has just a few counts. V gene TRBV2 combines with J gene TRBJ2-7, with 8 bases matching TRBD2. Germline-derived CDR1 and CDR2 are SNHLY and FYNNEI. This CDR3 contains 13 residues. J gave up 7 bases and V 6 bases, and 8 bases lay outside the gene matches. CDR3 sequence: CASRQGLGWEQYF. CDR3 nucleotides: TGTGCCAGCAGGCAGGGACTAGGCTGGGAGCAGTACTTC.